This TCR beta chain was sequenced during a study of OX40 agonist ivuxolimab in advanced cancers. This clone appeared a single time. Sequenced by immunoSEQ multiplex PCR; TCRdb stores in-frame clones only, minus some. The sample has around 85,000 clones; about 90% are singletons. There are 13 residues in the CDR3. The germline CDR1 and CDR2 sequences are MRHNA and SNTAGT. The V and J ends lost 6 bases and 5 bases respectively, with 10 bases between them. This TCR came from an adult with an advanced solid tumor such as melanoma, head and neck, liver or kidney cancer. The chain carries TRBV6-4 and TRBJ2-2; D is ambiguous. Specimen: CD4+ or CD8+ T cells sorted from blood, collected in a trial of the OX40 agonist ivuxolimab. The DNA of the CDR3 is TGTGCCAGCAGACCTCGCCAAACCGGGGAGCTGTTTTTT. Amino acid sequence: CASRPRQTGELFF.